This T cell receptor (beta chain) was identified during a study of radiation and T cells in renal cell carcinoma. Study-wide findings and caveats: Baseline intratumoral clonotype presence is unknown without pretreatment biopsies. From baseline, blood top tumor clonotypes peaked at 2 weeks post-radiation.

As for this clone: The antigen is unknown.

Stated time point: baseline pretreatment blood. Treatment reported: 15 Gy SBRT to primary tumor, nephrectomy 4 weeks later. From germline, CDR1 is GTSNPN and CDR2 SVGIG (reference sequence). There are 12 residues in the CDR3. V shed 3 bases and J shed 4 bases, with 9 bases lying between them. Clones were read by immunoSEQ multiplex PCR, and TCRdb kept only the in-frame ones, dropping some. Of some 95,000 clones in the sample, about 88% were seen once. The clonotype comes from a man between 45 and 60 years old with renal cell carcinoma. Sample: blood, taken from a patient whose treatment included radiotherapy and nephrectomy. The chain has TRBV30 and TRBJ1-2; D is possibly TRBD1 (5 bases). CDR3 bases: TGTGCCTGGAGCGCAGGGTCCTATGGCTACACCTTC. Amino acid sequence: CAWSAGSYGYTF.